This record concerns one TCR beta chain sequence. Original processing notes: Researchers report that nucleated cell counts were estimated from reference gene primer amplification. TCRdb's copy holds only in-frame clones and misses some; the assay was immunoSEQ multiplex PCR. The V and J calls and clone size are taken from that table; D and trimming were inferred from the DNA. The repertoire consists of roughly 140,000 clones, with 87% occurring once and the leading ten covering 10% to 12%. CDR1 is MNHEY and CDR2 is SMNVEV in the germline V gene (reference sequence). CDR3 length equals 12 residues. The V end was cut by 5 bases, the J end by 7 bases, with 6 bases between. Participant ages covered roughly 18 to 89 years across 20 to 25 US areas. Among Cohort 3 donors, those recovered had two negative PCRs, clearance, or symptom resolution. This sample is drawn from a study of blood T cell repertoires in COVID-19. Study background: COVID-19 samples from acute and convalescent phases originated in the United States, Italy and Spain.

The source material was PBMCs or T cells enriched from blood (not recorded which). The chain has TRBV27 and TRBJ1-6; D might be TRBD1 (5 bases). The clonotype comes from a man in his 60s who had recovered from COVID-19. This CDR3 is CASSQGNSPLHF. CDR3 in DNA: TGTGCCAGCAGTCAGGGCAATTCACCCCTCCACTTT.